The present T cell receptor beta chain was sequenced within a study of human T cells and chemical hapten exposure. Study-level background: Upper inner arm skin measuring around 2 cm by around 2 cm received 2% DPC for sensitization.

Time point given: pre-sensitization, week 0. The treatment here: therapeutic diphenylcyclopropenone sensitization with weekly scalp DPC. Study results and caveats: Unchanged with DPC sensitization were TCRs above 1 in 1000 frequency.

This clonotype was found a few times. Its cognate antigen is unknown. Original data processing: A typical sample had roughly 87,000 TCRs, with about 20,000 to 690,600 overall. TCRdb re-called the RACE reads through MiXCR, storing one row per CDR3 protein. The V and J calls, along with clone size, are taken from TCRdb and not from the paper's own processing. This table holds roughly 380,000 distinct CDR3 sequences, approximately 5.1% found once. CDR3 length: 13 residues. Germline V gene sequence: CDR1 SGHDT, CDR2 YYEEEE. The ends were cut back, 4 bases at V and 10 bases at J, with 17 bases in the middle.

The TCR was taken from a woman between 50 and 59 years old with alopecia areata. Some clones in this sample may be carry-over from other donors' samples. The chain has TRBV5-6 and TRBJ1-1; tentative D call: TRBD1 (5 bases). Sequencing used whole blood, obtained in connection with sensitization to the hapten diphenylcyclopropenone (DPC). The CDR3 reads CASSQGSNPGAFF. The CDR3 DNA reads TGTGCCAGCAGCCAGGGCTCTAATCCTGGAGCTTTCTTT.